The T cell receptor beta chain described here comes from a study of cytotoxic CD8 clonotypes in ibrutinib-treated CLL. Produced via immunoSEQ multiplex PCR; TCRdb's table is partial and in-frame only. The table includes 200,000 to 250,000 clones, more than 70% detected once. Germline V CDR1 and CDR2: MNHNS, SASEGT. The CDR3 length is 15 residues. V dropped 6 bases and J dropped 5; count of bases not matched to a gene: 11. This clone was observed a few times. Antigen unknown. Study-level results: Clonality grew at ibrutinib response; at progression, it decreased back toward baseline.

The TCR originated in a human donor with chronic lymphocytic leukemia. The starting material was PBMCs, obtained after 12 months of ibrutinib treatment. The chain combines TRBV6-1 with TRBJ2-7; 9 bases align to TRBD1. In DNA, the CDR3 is TGTGCCAGCAGAGAACCAAGGGACAGGGCCCACGAGCAGTACTTC. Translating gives CASREPRDRAHEQYF.